The sequence of this T cell receptor beta chain was determined in a study of blood T cell repertoires in COVID-19. Measured with immunoSEQ multiplex PCR; TCRdb has only the in-frame clones, and not every one. The sample includes some 150,000 clones, about 83% seen only once; the top ten take 3% to 4.5%. The CDR3 runs to 13 residues. V was clipped by 6 bases and J by 8 bases; unmatched bases: 9. The germline CDR1 and CDR2 sequences are KGHSH and LQKENI. This sequence joins TRBV18 and TRBJ1-2, with TRBD1 identical over 7 bases. Material: peripheral blood. The TCR originated in a man between 18 and 29 years old with active or convalescent COVID-19. The CDR3 DNA is TGTGCCAGCTCGCAAGGACAGGATGGCGGCTACACCTTC. Protein sequence: CASSQGQDGGYTF.